The 24 T cell receptor beta chains in this list originate from one sample, sequenced in a study of tumor-infiltrating lymphocytes in glioblastoma multiforme (dated by TCRdb to 2015 to 2018). The reads were generated on an Illumina HiSeq 2500. A modified ARM-PCR protocol with multiple V-beta primers and a C-beta primer was used to build TCRB libraries from RNA via three nested multiplex PCR rounds. TCRdb itself trimmed the public reads at Q25 with fastp, ran MiXCR and retained productive beta chains. Rows matching on CDR3 protein sequence are summarized as one entry with the most common DNA and genes. Counted in this sample were 7,000 to 9,500 distinct CDR3 sequences; about 70% of them appeared once. Jointly, the top ten make up 76% of the sample. Sequencing was performed on brain tumor tissue. These receptors were obtained from a male donor with glioblastoma.

The V gene is TRBV11-1, the J gene TRBJ2-2, with 10 bases lining up with TRBD2. Germline loops: CDR1 SGHAT, CDR2 FQDESV (reference sequence). V lost 2 bases to trimming and J lost 7 bases; unmatched junction nucleotides: 4. This CDR3 is 15 amino acids long. This CDR3 reads CASSLLAGVVGELFF. The CDR3 DNA is TGTGCCAGCAGCTTACTAGCGGGAGTGGTCGGGGAGCTGTTTTTT.

The rearrangement joins TRBV20-1 to TRBJ1-2; tentatively, D is TRBD1 (5 bases). Trimming took off 5 bases at V and 0 bases at J, with 10 bases between the two ends. CDR1 and CDR2 from the germline V gene are DFQATT and SNEGSKA (reference sequence). There are 13 residues in the CDR3. DNA for the CDR3: TGCAGTGCTCACGACAGAGCTAACTATGGCTACACCTTC. Its translation is CSAHDRANYGYTF.

This clonotype was found a few times. This rearrangement joins TRBV11-2 to TRBJ1-1, with D maybe TRBD1 (5 bases). Trimming stripped 1 base from V and 3 bases from J, with 12 bases between. Looked up from germline, CDR1 is SGHAT and CDR2 is FQNNGV. The CDR3 totals 15 residues. The CDR3: CASSLVGGMDTEAFF. The CDR3 DNA follows: TGTGCCAGCAGCTTAGTGGGGGGAATGGACACTGAAGCTTTCTTT.

To note about this clonotype: At one boundary the junction diverges from the germline segment, which might be a read error. CDR3 sequence (DNA): TGCGCCAGCAGTGAGGCAGGGGCCGGGGGAGATACGCAGCATTTC. Translated, it gives CASSEAGAGGDTQHF. The chain uses TRBV10-2 and TRBJ2-3; D possibly uses TRBD1 or TRBD2 (6 bases each). The CDR3 is made up of 15 amino acids. The V gene's germline CDR1 is WSHSY and CDR2 SAAADI.

V is TRBV11-2 and J is TRBJ2-5, with 8 bases identical to TRBD2. The length of the CDR3 is 15 residues. Germline V gene sequence: CDR1 SGHAT, CDR2 FQNNGV. Trimming at V came to 3 bases and at J to 8 bases, leaving 11 bases not matched to a gene. The DNA for the CDR3 is TGTGCCAGCAGCTTTAGCGGGACCAGCAGACCAACCCAGTACTTC. Its protein product is CASSFSGTSRPTQYF.

Points on this clonotype: A clone one base away is much larger, so this may be a read error. V gene TRBV20-1 combines with J gene TRBJ2-1; D possibly corresponds to TRBD2 (6 bases). This CDR3 region has 16 residues. Germline values: CDR1 DFQATT, CDR2 SNEGSKA (reference sequence). CDR3 in DNA: TGCAGTGCTAGAGGGGCTAGCGTGGTCCTCTACAATGAGCAGCTCTTC. This encodes CSARGASVVLYNEQLF.

Of note for this clonotype: A much larger clonotype is one base distant, so this may be a read error. The chain links TRBV28 to TRBJ1-5; 7 bases are shared with TRBD1. The germline CDR1 and CDR2 sequences are MDHEN and SYDVKM. V lost 2 bases to trimming and J lost 7 bases; unmatched junction nucleotides: 8. The CDR3 covers 15 residues. DNA for the CDR3: TGTGCCAGCAGTTTAGGTAGGGGGCCCAAGCAGCCCCAGCATTTT. Its protein is CASSLGRGPKQPQHF.

Of note for this clonotype: This CDR3 is missing its conserved last phenylalanine or tryptophan, likely due to a read error. No DNA is shown, since the ends of the CDR3 on it are uncertain; the CDR3 is the one TCRdb lists. This sequence joins TRBV4-1 and TRBJ2-2; the table names TRBD2, a call not compared with the DNA. The CDR3 is 14 amino acids long, termini counted. Germline lookup yields CDR1 MGHRA and CDR2 YSYEKL. CDR3 loop: CDSSQDSGSGELLL.

This clonotype was seen a single time. The CDR3 is CSARDGYEQYF. The CDR3 DNA sequence: TGCAGTGCTAGAGATGGCTACGAGCAGTACTTC. The genes are TRBV20-1 and TRBJ2-7, with unresolved D. The length of the CDR3 is 11 residues. The V end was cut by 0 bases, the J end by 3 bases, with 3 bases between. Germline CDR1 and CDR2: DFQATT and SNEGSKA (reference sequence).

This chain connects TRBV11-2 to TRBJ2-7; tentatively, D is TRBD1 (6 bases). V was cut by 5 bases and J by 7 bases, with 21 bases left in between. This CDR3 has 15 amino acids. CDR1 is SGHAT, CDR2 FQNNGV, per germline. CDR3 in amino acids: CASSLRGGPGGEQYF. The CDR3 DNA reads TGTGCCAGCAGCCTGAGAGGGGGTCCCGGCGGTGAGCAGTACTTC.

This chain links TRBV4-1 with TRBJ1-2; possible D gene TRBD1, 6 bases. Trimming removed 0 bases at V and 1 base at J, with 9 bases between. The CDR3 spans 15 residues. Germline V lookup: CDR1 MGHRA, CDR2 YSYEKL. The CDR3 sequence: CASSQDWGLNYGYTF. The CDR3, as DNA: TGCGCCAGCAGCCAAGATTGGGGGCTTAACTATGGCTACACCTTC.

The chain is built from TRBV29-1 and TRBJ2-5, with D tentatively TRBD2 (6 bases). The CDR3 loop spans 11 amino acids. V was pared by 7 bases and J by 7 bases, with 13 bases between. The germline CDR1 and CDR2 sequences are SQVTM and ANQGSEA. CDR3: CSGHVGGTQYF. The CDR3, as DNA: TGCAGCGGCCATGTCGGGGGGACCCAGTACTTC.

The V gene is TRBV20-1, the J gene TRBJ1-5; D remains ambiguous. Germline V CDR1 and CDR2: DFQATT, SNEGSKA (reference sequence). The CDR3 loop spans 12 amino acids. V gave up 1 base and J gave up 5 bases, with 6 bases separating them. The CDR3 sequence is CSARGSDQPQHF. The DNA of the CDR3 is TGCAGTGCTAGAGGGAGTGATCAGCCCCAGCATTTT.

J is TRBJ2-1 and V is TRBV11-2; TRBD1 might be the D (5 bases). The germline V gene has CDR1 SGHAT and CDR2 FQNNGV. V shed 0 bases and J shed 4 bases, with 13 bases lying between them. The CDR3 contains 16 residues. The CDR3: CASSLETARRYNEQFF. The CDR3 region has the DNA TGTGCCAGCAGCTTAGAGACAGCCCGGAGATACAATGAGCAGTTCTTC.

This clonotype was picked up one time. J is TRBJ2-7 and V is TRBV28, with D possibly being TRBD1 (6 bases). The CDR3 extends over 15 amino acids. Germline values: CDR1 MDHEN, CDR2 SYDVKM. CDR3 nucleotide sequence: TGTGACAGAAGTAATAGCCGGGACAAACCCTACGAGCAGTACTTC. Residues: CDRSNSRDKPYEQYF.

The chain uses TRBV12-3 or TRBV12-4 and TRBJ2-2; maybe TRBD2 (7 bases). The CDR3 has 15 residues. Trimming left V 6 bases short and J 6 bases short, with 17 bases between. In DNA form, the CDR3 reads TGTGCCAGCAGCAACAGGGAGGGGAGGGCCGGGGAGCTGTTTTTT. Protein product: CASSNREGRAGELFF.

The chain joins TRBV11-2 to TRBJ2-2; 9 bases match TRBD2. Germline CDR1 and CDR2: SGHAT and FQNNGV. V gave up 0 bases and J gave up 5 bases; unmatched junction bases: 10. The CDR3 has 18 residues. The CDR3 region has the DNA TGTGCCAGCAGCTTAGATCTGGAGCGGGGGGCCTCAACCGGGGAGCTGTTTTTT. Amino acids: CASSLDLERGASTGELFF. Complete variable domain (other parts from reference TRBV11-2 and TRBJ2-2): EAGVAQSPRYKIIEKRQSVAFWCNPISGHATLYWYQQILGQGPKLLIQFQNNGVVDDSQLPKDRFSAERLKGVDSTLKIQPAKLEDSAVYLCASSLDLERGASTGELFFGEGSRLTVL.

To note about this clonotype: One junction end does not reproduce the germline sequence, and a read error may be involved. This chain links TRBV11-2 with TRBJ2-1; 7 bases align to TRBD1. The CDR3 sequence is 17 residues long. Germline CDR1 reads SGHAT; CDR2 reads FQNNGV. The CDR3 DNA is TGTGCCAGTAGCTTAGCAGTAAGGGGGCCTTCGCGCTATGAGCAGTTCTTC. As protein: CASSLAVRGPSRYEQFF.

The CDR3 is CASSFRSLEQYF. CDR3 sequence (DNA): TGTGCCAGCAGCTTTAGGTCTCTTGAGCAGTACTTC. The chain recombines TRBV5-4 with TRBJ2-7; the D is unclear. V was clipped by 2 bases and J by 7 bases, with 10 bases between them. CDR1 and CDR2 (germline): SGHNT, YYREEE (reference sequence). The CDR3 is 12 residues long.

V gene TRBV20-1 combines with J gene TRBJ2-2, with 7 bases that match TRBD2. CDR3 length: 16 residues. The ends lost 5 bases at V and 6 bases at J; junction bases unmatched: 15. The germline V gene has CDR1 DFQATT and CDR2 SNEGSKA (reference sequence). CDR3 coding DNA: TGCAGTGCTCAGGAAGAGGCGGGAGTAGAATCCGGGGAGCTGTTTTTT. This sequence encodes CSAQEEAGVESGELFF.

This clonotype appeared once. The rearrangement links TRBV11-2 to TRBJ2-1, with D perhaps TRBD2 (6 bases). Germline CDR1 reads SGHAT; CDR2 reads FQNNGV. V was trimmed by 5 bases and J by 9 bases, leaving 26 bases between them. This CDR3 contains 17 residues. This chain's CDR3 is CASSTLGLPEIYGEQFF. As DNA, the CDR3 is TGTGCCAGCAGCACATTGGGACTCCCTGAAATTTACGGTGAGCAGTTCTTC.

V and J are TRBV11-2 and TRBJ1-6; 11 positions match TRBD1. The length of the CDR3 is 16 residues. CDR1 is SGHAT, CDR2 FQNNGV, per germline. Unmatched junction bases numbered 6, after V lost 2 bases and J lost 9 bases. The CDR3 spells CASSLRTGGSVSPLHF. The CDR3, as DNA: TGTGCCAGCAGCTTACGGACAGGGGGCAGCGTTTCACCCCTCCACTTT. Complete variable domain (other parts from reference TRBV11-2 and TRBJ1-6): EAGVAQSPRYKIIEKRQSVAFWCNPISGHATLYWYQQILGQGPKLLIQFQNNGVVDDSQLPKDRFSAERLKGVDSTLKIQPAKLEDSAVYLCASSLRTGGSVSPLHFGNGTRLTVT.

Note on this clonotype: The conserved closing phenylalanine or tryptophan is absent in this CDR3, likely reflecting a read error. The limits of the CDR3 on the DNA are not certain, so only TCRdb's listed CDR3 is given. The chain joins TRBV5-1 to TRBJ2-7. The CDR3 is 13 amino acids in total, end residues counted. Germline V gives CDR1 SGHRS, CDR2 YFSETQ. The CDR3 sequence is CASSLHETYEQYL.

On this clonotype: A junction end diverges from the germline sequence, so it may reflect a read error. The chain combines TRBV12-3 or TRBV12-4 with TRBJ2-5; D ambiguous. The CDR3 totals 11 residues. CDR3 bases: TGTTCCAGCAGTTTCTTGGAGACCCAGAACTTC. It specifies CSSSFLETQNF.